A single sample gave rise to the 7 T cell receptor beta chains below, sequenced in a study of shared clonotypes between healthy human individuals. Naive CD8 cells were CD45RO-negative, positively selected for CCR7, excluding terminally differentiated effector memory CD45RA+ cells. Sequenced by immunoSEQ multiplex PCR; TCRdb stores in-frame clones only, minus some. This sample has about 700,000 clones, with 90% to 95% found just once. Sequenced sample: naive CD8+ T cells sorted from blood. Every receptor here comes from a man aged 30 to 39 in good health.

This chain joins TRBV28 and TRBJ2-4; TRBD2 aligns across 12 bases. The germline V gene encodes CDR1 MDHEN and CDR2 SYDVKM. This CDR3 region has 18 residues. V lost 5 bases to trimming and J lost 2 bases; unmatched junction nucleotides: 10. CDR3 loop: CASSPPLAGGFTKNIQYF. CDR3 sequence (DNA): TGTGCCAGCAGTCCTCCACTAGCGGGAGGTTTTACCAAAAACATTCAGTACTTC.

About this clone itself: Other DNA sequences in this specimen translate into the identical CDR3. The CDR3 is CASSLAGLAGNTGELFF. CDR3 in DNA: TGTGCCAGCAGCTTAGCCGGACTAGCGGGGAACACCGGGGAGCTGTTTTTT. V is TRBV7-8 and J is TRBJ2-2; 11 positions match TRBD2. From germline, CDR1 is SGHVS and CDR2 FQNEAQ. After removal of 0 bases from V and 1 base from J, the junction contained 1 base not matched to a gene. The CDR3 is 17 amino acids.

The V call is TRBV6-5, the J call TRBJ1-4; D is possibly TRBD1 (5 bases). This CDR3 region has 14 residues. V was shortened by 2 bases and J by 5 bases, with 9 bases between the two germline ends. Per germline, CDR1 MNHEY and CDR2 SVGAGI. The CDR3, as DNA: TGTGCCAGCAGTTACAGCCAGGGAAATGAAAAACTGTTTTTT. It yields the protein CASSYSQGNEKLFF.

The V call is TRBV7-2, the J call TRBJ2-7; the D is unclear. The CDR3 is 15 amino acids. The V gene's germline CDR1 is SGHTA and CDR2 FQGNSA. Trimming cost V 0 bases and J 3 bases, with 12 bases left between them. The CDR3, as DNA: TGTGCCAGCAGCTTAGCGCCAGCTTCCCACTACGAGCAGTACTTC. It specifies CASSLAPASHYEQYF.

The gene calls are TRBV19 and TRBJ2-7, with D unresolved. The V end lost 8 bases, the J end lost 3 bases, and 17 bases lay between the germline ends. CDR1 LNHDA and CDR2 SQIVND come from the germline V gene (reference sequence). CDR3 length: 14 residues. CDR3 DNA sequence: TGTGCCAGTTCTGCTGTTGGCGGTGGCTACGAGCAGTACTTC. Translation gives CASSAVGGGYEQYF.

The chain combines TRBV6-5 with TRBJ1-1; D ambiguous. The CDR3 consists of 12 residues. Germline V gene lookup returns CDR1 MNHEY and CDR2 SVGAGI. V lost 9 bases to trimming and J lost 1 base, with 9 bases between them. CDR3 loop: CASQKGNTEAFF. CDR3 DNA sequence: TGTGCCAGTCAGAAGGGGAACACTGAAGCTTTCTTT.

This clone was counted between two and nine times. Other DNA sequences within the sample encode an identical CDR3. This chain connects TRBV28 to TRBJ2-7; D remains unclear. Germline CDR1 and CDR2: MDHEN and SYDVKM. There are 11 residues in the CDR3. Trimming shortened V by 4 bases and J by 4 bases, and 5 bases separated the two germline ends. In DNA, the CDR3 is TGTGCCAGCAGTTCCTTATACGAGCAGTACTTC. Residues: CASSSLYEQYF.